Below are 10 T cell receptor beta chains sequenced from a single sample in a study of preoperative IRX-2 immunotherapy in early breast cancer. Treatment reported: preoperative locoregional IRX-2 cytokine immunotherapy. Profiling relied on immunoSEQ multiplex PCR, and the TCRdb table lists in-frame clones only, not all of them. The data contain approximately 30,000 clones, roughly 95% of them singletons. The specimen was obtained from a patient treated with IRX-2 immunotherapy. These receptors all come from a human donor with breast cancer.

The chain recombines TRBV6-1 with TRBJ1-5; no reliable D call. V was trimmed by 6 bases and J by 1 base, leaving 10 bases between them. The CDR3 covers 14 residues. CDR1 is MNHNS and CDR2 is SASEGT in the germline V gene. For the CDR3, the DNA is TGTGCCAGCAGGGGAGGAGAAAGCAATCAGCCCCAGCATTTT. Translating gives CASRGGESNQPQHF.

This clone was seen once. The chain has TRBV2 and TRBJ2-5; the D call may be TRBD1 or TRBD2 (7 bases each). Germline-derived CDR1 and CDR2 are SNHLY and FYNNEI. The V gene lost 7 bases and the J gene lost 7 bases, with 19 bases spanning the gap. The CDR3 has 14 residues. DNA for the CDR3: TGTGCCAGCAATAGAGAACAGGGGAGGGTGACCCAGTACTTC. Protein product: CASNREQGRVTQYF. The full variable domain, completed using reference TRBV2 and TRBJ2-5, is EPEVTQTPSHQVTQMGQEVILRCVPISNHLYFYWYRQILGQKVEFLVSFYNNEISEKSEIFDDQFSVERPDGSNFTLKIRSTKLEDSAMYFCASNREQGRVTQYFGPGTRLLVL.

The chain links TRBV4-3 to TRBJ2-3; D may be TRBD1 (6 bases). The germline V gene encodes CDR1 LGHNA and CDR2 YSLEER. The germline V and J ends were trimmed by 1 base and 4 bases, with 12 bases remaining between them. The CDR3 has 15 residues. CDR3 protein: CASSQGGGEADTQYF. In nucleotides, the CDR3 is TGCGCCAGCAGCCAAGGAGGGGGAGAAGCAGATACGCAGTATTTT.

This clone was detected a few times. The chain recombines TRBV30 with TRBJ2-7; D gene uncertain. CDR1 is GTSNPN and CDR2 is SVGIG in the germline V gene (reference sequence). Trimming left V 0 bases short and J 3 bases short, with 6 bases between. The CDR3 consists of 12 residues. The CDR3 here is CAWSVTYYEQYF. DNA for the CDR3: TGTGCCTGGAGTGTTACATACTACGAGCAGTACTTC.

CDR3 in amino acids: CASRNTANYGYTF. CDR3 bases: TGCGCCAGCCGAAACACAGCAAACTATGGCTACACCTTC. This rearrangement joins TRBV23-1 to TRBJ1-2; D unresolved. TRBV23-1 falls under the ORF class, with uncertain function. The CDR3 is made up of 13 amino acids. Trimming stripped 8 bases from V and 2 bases from J, with 12 bases between.

In its sample, this clone was seen a few times. The rearrangement uses TRBV7-9 and TRBJ1-1, with D hard to call. Looked up from germline, CDR1 is SEHNR and CDR2 is FQNEAQ (reference sequence). The germline V and J ends were trimmed by 2 bases and 3 bases, with 13 bases remaining between them. The CDR3 contains 15 residues. The CDR3 DNA reads as TGTGCCAGCAGCTTAAGCCGGGGAATTTACACTGAAGCTTTCTTT. It translates to CASSLSRGIYTEAFF.

This CDR3 is CASSPVTGGKETQYF. DNA of the CDR3: TGTGCCAGCAGTCCCGTCACGGGGGGGAAAGAGACCCAGTACTTC. The chain carries TRBV6-6 and TRBJ2-5, with 8 bases fitting TRBD2. The germline V gene encodes CDR1 MNHNY and CDR2 SVGAGI (reference sequence). The J segment lost 3 bases and the V segment lost 5 bases, leaving 8 bases of the junction unmatched. The CDR3 totals 15 residues.

This chain uses TRBV27 with TRBJ2-1; D call uncertain. Trimming took 7 bases from V and 4 from J, leaving 11 bases between them. Germline CDR1 MNHEY, CDR2 SMNVEV (reference sequence). The CDR3 is made up of 13 amino acids. CDR3 protein: CASNLGFYNEQFF. Here the CDR3 DNA reads TGTGCCAGCAACCTGGGATTTTACAATGAGCAGTTCTTC.

With regard to this clone: Other DNA sequences in this specimen translate into the identical CDR3. This chain joins TRBV7-9 and TRBJ2-1; D is uncertain. Trimming took 2 bases from V and 7 from J, leaving 6 bases between them. This CDR3 is 12 amino acids long. Germline V gives CDR1 SEHNR, CDR2 FQNEAQ (reference sequence). Here the CDR3 DNA reads TGTGCCAGCAGCTTAAGTGGAAATGAGCAGTTCTTC. It encodes CASSLSGNEQFF.

This clone was counted a single time. The sample holds other DNA sequences that translate to the same CDR3. This chain uses TRBV5-1 with TRBJ2-3; D is unclear. In germline, CDR1 is SGHRS, CDR2 YFSETQ. The CDR3 is 12 residues long. Trimming cost V 1 base and J 2 bases, with 2 bases left between them. The CDR3 DNA reads as TGCGCCAGCAGCTTGCTCACAGATACGCAGTATTTT. This sequence encodes CASSLLTDTQYF. The variable domain in full, completed from reference TRBV5-1 and TRBJ2-3, reads KAGVTQTPRYLIKTRGQQVTLSCSPISGHRSVSWYQQTPGQGLQFLFEYFSETQRNKGNFPGRFSGRQFSNSRSEMNVSTLELGDSALYLCASSLLTDTQYFGPGTRLTVL.